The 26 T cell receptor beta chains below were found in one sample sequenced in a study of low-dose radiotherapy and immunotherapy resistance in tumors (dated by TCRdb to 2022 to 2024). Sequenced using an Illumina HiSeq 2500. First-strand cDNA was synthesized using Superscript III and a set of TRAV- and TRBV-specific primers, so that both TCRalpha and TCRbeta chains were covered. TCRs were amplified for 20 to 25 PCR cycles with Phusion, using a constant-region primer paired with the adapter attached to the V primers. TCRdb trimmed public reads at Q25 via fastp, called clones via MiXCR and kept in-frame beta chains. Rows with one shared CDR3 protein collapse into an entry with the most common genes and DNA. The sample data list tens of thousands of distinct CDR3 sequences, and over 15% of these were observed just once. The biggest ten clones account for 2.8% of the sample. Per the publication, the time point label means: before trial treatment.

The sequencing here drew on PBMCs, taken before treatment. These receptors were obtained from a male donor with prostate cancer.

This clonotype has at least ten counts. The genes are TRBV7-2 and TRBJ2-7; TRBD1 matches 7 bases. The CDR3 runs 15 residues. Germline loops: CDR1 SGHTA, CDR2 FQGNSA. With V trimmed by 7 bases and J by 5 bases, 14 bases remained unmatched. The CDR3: CASTQPGTADDEQYF. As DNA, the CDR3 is TGTGCCAGCACCCAACCCGGGACAGCCGACGACGAGCAGTACTTC.

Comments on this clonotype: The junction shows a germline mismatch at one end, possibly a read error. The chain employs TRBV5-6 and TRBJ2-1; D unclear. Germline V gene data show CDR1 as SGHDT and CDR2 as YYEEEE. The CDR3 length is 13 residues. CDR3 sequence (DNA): TGCGCCAGCAGCCAAGAAGTGACCCGTGAGCAGTTCTTC. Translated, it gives CASSQEVTREQFF. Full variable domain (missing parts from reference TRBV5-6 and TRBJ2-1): DAGVTQSPTHLIKTRGQQVTLRCSPKSGHDTVSWYQQALGQGPQFIFQYYEEEERQRGNFPDRFSGHQFPNYSSELNVNALLLGDSALYLCASSQEVTREQFFGPGTRLTVL.

DNA for the CDR3: TGTGCCAGCAGCCCGGGGGATGCCTACGAGCAGTACTTC. This translates into CASSPGDAYEQYF. This rearrangement joins TRBV9 to TRBJ2-7, with D possibly matching TRBD2 (6 bases). The CDR3 is 13 amino acids. Germline lookup yields CDR1 SGDLS and CDR2 YYNGEE. Trimming shortened V by 4 bases and J by 2 bases, and 10 bases separated the two germline ends.

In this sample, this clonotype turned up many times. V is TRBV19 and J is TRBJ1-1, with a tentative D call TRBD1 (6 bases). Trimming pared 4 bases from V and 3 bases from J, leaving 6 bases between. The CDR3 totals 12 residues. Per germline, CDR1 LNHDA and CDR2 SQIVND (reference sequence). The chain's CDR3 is CASSTGDTEAFF. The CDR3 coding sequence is TGTGCCAGTAGTACAGGGGACACTGAAGCTTTCTTT.

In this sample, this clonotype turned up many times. The CDR3 DNA follows: TGCAGTGCAGATTTCCGGGGGAATGAGCAGTTCTTC. It specifies CSADFRGNEQFF. J is TRBJ2-1 and V is TRBV20-1; D is perhaps TRBD2 (6 bases). The CDR3 is 12 residues long. CDR1 is DFQATT, CDR2 SNEGSKA, per germline (reference sequence). The germline V and J ends were trimmed by 6 bases and 7 bases, with 13 bases remaining between them.

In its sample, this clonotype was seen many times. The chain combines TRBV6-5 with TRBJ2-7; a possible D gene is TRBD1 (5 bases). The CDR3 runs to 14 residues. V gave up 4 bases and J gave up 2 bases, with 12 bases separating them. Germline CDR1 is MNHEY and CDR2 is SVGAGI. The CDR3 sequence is CASSLDKGPYEQYF. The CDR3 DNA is TGTGCCAGCAGTTTGGACAAGGGCCCCTACGAGCAGTACTTC.

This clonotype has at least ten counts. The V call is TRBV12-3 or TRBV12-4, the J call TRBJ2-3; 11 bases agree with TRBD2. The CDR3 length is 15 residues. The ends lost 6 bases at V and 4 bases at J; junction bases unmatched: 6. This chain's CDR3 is CASSPLAGVADTQYF. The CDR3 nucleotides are TGTGCCAGCAGCCCACTAGCGGGGGTGGCAGATACGCAGTATTTT.

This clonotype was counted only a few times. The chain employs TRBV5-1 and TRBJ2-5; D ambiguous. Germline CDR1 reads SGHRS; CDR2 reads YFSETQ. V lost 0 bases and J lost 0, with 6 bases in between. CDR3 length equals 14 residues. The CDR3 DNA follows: TGCGCCAGCAGCTTGGGAAGCTACCAAGAGACCCAGTACTTC. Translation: CASSLGSYQETQYF.

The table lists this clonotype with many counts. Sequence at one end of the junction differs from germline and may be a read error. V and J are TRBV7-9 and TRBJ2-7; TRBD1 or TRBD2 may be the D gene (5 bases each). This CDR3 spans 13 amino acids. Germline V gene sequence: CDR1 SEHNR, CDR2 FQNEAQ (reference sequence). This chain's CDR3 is CASRQAAVEAPVF. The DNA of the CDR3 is TGTGCCAGCAGACAGGCGGCCGTGGAGGCCCCCGTCTTC.

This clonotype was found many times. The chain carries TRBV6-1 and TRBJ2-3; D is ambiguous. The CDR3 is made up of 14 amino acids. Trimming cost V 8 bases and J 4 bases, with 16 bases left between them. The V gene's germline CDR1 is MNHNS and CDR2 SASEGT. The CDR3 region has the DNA TGTGCCAGCCACCTCCTTCTGAGCGCAGATACGCAGTATTTT. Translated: CASHLLLSADTQYF.

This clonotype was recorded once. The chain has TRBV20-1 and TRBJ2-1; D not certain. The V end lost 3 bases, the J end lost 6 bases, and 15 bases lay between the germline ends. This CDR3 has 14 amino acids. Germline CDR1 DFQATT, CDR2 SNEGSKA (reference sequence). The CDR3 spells CSASSSLAGNEQFF. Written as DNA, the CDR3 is TGCAGTGCTAGTTCGTCATTGGCTGGCAATGAGCAGTTCTTC.

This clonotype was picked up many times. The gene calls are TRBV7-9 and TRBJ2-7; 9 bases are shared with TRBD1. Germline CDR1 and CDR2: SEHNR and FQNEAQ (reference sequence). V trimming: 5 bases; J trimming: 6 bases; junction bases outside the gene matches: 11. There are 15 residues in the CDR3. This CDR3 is CASSPPGQGHGEQYF. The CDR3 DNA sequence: TGTGCCAGCAGCCCGCCGGGACAGGGCCATGGCGAGCAGTACTTC.

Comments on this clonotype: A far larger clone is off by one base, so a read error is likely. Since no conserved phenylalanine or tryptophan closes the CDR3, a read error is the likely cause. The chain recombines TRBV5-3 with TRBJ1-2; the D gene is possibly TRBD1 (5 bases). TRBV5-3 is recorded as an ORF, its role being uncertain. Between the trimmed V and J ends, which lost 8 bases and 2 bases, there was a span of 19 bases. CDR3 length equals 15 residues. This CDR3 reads CASSATGRGNYGYTL. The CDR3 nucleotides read TGTGCCAGCAGTGCTACAGGTCGGGGAAACTATGGCTACACCTTA.

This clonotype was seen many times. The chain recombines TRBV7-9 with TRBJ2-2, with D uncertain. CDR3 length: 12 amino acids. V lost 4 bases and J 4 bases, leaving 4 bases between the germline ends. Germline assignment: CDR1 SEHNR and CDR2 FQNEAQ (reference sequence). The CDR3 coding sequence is TGTGCCAGCAGCTGGGCCACCGGGGAGCTGTTTTTT. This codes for CASSWATGELFF.

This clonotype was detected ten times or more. The CDR3 loop is CASSPLWGAGAIQYF. The CDR3 DNA sequence: TGTGCCAGCAGCCCCCTCTGGGGGGCCGGGGCGATTCAGTACTTC. The chain couples TRBV7-8 to TRBJ2-4; D is possibly TRBD1 or TRBD2 (6 bases each). This CDR3 contains 15 residues. From germline, CDR1 is SGHVS and CDR2 FQNEAQ. V lost 5 bases and J 10 bases, leaving 21 bases between the germline ends.

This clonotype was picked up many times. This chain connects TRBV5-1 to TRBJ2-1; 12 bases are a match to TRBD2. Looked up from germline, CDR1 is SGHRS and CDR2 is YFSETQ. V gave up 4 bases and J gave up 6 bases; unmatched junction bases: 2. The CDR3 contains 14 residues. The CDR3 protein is CASSETSGGNEQFF. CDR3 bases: TGCGCCAGCAGCGAGACTAGCGGGGGCAATGAGCAGTTCTTC.

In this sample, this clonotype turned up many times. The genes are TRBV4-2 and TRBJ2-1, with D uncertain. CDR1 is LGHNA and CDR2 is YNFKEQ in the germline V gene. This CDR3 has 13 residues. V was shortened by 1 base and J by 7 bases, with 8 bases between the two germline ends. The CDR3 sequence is CASSQAPGNEQFF. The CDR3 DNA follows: TGTGCCAGCAGCCAAGCACCCGGGAATGAGCAGTTCTTC.

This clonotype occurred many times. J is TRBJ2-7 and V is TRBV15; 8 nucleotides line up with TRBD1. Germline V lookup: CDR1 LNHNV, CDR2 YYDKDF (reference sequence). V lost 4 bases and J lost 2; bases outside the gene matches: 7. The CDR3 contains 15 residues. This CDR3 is CATSTSDRAAYEQYF. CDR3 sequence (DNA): TGTGCCACCAGCACCTCGGACAGGGCAGCCTACGAGCAGTACTTC.

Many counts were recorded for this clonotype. The CDR3 DNA reads TGCGCCAGCAGCCCCGCCGGACAGGAGGGTGAAAAACTGTTTTTT. Protein product: CASSPAGQEGEKLFF. This chain connects TRBV5-1 to TRBJ1-4; the match to TRBD1 covers 7 bases. The CDR3 contains 15 residues. The germline CDR1 and CDR2 sequences are SGHRS and YFSETQ. Trimming cost V 4 bases and J 7 bases; bases outside gene matches: 10.

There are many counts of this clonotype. The CDR3 spells CASNNGAEGPQHF. Here the CDR3 DNA reads TGTGCCAGTAATAATGGGGCGGAGGGGCCCCAGCATTTT. The V gene is TRBV11-2, the J gene TRBJ1-5; D perhaps matches TRBD1 (5 bases). CDR1 and CDR2 (germline): SGHAT, FQNNGV. This CDR3 is built from 13 residues. Deletions cut 9 bases from V and 9 bases from J, with 18 bases between.

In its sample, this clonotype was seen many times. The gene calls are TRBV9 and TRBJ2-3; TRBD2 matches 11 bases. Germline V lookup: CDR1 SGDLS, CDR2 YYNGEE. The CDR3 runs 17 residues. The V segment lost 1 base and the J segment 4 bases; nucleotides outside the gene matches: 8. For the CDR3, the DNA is TGTGCCAGCAGCGTATCCCCGCTAGCGGGGGGCGCAGATACGCAGTATTTT. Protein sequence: CASSVSPLAGGADTQYF.

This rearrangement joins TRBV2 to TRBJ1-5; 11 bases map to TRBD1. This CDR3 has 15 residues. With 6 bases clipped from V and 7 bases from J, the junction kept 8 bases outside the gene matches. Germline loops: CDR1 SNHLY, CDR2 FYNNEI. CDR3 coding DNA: TGTGCCAGCAGCCTTGGACAGGGGGCTCAGCAGCCCCAGCATTTT. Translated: CASSLGQGAQQPQHF.

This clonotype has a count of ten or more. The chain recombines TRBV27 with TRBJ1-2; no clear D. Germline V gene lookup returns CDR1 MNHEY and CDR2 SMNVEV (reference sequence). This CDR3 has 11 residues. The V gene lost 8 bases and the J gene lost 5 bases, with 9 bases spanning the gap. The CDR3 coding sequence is TGTGCCAGCCTGGGGTCTTATGGCTACACCTTC. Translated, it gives CASLGSYGYTF.

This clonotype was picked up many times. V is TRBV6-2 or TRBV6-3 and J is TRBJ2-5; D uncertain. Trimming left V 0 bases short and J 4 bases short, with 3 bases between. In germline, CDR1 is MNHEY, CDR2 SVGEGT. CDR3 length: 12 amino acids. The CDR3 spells CASSYSGETQYF. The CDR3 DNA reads TGTGCCAGCAGTTACTCGGGAGAGACCCAGTACTTC.

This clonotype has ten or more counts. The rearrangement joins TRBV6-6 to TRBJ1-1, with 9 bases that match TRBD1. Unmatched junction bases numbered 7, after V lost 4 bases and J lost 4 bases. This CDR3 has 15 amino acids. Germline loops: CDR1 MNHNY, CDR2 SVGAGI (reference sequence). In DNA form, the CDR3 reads TGTGCCAGCAGTTCCCCTGGACAGGGGAGCACTGAAGCTTTCTTT. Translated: CASSSPGQGSTEAFF.

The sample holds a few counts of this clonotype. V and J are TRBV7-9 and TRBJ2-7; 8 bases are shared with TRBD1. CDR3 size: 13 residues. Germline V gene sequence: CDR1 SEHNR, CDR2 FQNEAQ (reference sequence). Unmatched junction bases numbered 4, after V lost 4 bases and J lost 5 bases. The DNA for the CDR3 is TGTGCCAGCAGCTCACAGGACAGGGACGAGCAGTACTTC. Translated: CASSSQDRDEQYF.